This entry concerns a single TCR beta chain. Its antigen is still unknown. This sample is drawn from a study of cytomegalovirus exposure and HLA in healthy donors. Study-wide results and caveats: According to the study, 160 or so TCR beta chains were cytomegalovirus-associated. Most TCR sequences were uncommon, yet certain public TCRs appeared in many donors. A subsequent analysis found that TCR clusters from the first cohort also tended to co-occur in the approximately 110 validation repertoires, with approximately 95% of cluster scores above 0.

The germline CDR1 and CDR2 sequences are SGHNT and YYREEE (reference sequence). The CDR3 loop spans 16 amino acids. Trimming took off 4 bases at V and 0 bases at J, with 14 bases between the two ends. The donors belonged to the roughly 110-subject validation cohort, separate from the 666-subject first cohort. Clones were sequenced by immunoSEQ multiplex PCR, and TCRdb holds only the in-frame ones, with some missing. The sample has about 180,000 clones, 85% seen once. Sequenced sample: PBMCs. The rearrangement uses TRBV5-4 and TRBJ2-1, with D possibly being TRBD2 (5 bases). The sequence came from a man younger than 35 in good health and CMV-seropositive. The CDR3 DNA sequence: TGTGCCAGCAGCCCGCAACGCGGGTCCTCCTACAATGAGCAGTTCTTC. Its protein is CASSPQRGSSYNEQFF.